This T cell receptor beta chain was sequenced during a study of radiation and T cells in renal cell carcinoma. Points from the study as a whole: Compared with controls, irradiated tumors showed greater TCR clonality. Dominant CDR3 motifs were more common in irradiated tumors than controls. Tumor samples were small regions of around 1 g.

Stated treatment: treatment-naive control, cytoreductive nephrectomy. Treatment-naive patients without radiation supplied the control tumors at nephrectomy. The protocol was immunoSEQ multiplex PCR, while the TCRdb copy is restricted to in-frame clones and leaves out a portion. In the table there are approximately 25,000 clones, approximately 54% of which are singletons. Remarks on this clone: Its specificity is unknown.

V lost 1 base and J lost 1, with 7 bases in between. This CDR3 is built from 14 residues. CDR1 MGHDK and CDR2 SYGVNS come from the germline V gene. The receptor was derived from a human donor with renal cell carcinoma. The chain is built from TRBV25-1 and TRBJ2-5, with D unresolved. The input for sequencing was tumor tissue, taken from a patient whose treatment was nephrectomy without radiotherapy. The CDR3 DNA is TGTGCCAGCAGTGAATTGGTCAGCCAAGAGACCCAGTACTTC. It encodes CASSELVSQETQYF.